This T cell receptor beta chain is drawn from a study of cytomegalovirus exposure and HLA in healthy donors. About this clone itself: Its target is not known.

Findings and caveats of the study: A previous analysis found most TCR beta V segments productive roughly 87% or roughly 30% of the time. With later analysis, a missense DCLRE1C variant became linked to TCR beta V- and J-gene trimming. Among TCR beta chains of equal frequency, HLA-associated ones were more clonally expanded in a later analysis.

PCR used 60 Vbeta primers and 13 Jbeta primers. Profiling relied on immunoSEQ multiplex PCR, and the TCRdb table lists in-frame clones only, not all of them. The repertoire holds approximately 130,000 clones, with over 70% as singletons. The receptor was derived from a young man in good health and CMV-seronegative. Specimen: PBMCs.

This CDR3 is CASSPSGENIQYF. CDR3 bases: TGTGCCAGCAGCCCGTCAGGTGAAAACATTCAGTACTTC. The chain joins TRBV7-2 to TRBJ2-4, with D hard to call. This CDR3 contains 13 residues. The V gene's germline CDR1 is SGHTA and CDR2 FQGNSA. Trimming stripped 5 bases from V and 5 bases from J, with 10 bases between.